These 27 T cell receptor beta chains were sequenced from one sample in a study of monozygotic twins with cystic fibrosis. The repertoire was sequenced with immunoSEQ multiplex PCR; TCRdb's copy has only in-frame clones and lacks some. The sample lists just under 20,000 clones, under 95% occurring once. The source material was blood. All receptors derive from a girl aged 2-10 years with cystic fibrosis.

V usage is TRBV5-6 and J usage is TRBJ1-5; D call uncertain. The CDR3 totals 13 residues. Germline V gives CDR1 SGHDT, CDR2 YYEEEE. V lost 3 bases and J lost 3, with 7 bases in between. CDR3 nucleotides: TGTGCCAGCAGCTACGGGGACAATCAGCCCCAGCATTTT. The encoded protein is CASSYGDNQPQHF.

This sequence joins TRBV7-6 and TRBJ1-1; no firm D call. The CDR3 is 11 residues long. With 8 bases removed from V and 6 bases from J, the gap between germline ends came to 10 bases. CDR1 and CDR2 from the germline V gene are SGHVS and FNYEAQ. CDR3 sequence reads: CASVSGPEAFF. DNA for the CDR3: TGTGCCAGCGTAAGTGGCCCTGAAGCTTTCTTT.

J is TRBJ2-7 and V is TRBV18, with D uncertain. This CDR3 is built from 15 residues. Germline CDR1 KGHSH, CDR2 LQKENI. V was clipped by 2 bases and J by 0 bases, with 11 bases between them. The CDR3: CASSPVKGSSYEQYF. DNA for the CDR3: TGTGCCAGCTCACCAGTAAAGGGAAGCTCCTACGAGCAGTACTTC.

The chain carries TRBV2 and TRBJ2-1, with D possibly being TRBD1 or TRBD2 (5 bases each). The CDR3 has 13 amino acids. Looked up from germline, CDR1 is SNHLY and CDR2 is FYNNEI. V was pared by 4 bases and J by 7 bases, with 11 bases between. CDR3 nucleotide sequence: TGTGCCAGCAGTGTACGAGGGGATAATGAGCAGTTCTTC. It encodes CASSVRGDNEQFF.

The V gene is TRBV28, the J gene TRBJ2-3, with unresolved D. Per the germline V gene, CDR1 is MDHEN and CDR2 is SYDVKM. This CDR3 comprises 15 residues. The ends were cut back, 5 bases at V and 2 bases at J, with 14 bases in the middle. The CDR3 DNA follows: TGTGCCAGCAGTCCCGACCTTTTATACACAGATACGCAGTATTTT. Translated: CASSPDLLYTDTQYF.

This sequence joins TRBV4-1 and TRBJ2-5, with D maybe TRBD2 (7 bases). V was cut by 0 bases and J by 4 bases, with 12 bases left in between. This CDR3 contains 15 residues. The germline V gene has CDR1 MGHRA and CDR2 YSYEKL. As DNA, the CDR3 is TGCGCCAGCAGCCAAGACCCCGGGGGGCTAGAGACCCAGTACTTC. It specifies CASSQDPGGLETQYF.

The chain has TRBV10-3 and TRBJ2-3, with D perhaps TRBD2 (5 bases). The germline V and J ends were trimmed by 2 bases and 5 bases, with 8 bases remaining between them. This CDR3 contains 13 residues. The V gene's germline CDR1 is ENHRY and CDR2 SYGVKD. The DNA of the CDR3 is TGTGCCATCAGTGAGGCTAGCTTAGATACGCAGTATTTT. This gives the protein CAISEASLDTQYF.

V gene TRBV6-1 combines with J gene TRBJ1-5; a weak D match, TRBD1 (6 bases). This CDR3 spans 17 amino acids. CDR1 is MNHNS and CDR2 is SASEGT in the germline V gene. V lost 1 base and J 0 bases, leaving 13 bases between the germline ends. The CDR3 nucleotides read TGTGCCAGCAGTGAAGGTGGGGGCCCCTTTAGCAATCAGCCCCAGCATTTT. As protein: CASSEGGGPFSNQPQHF.

CDR3 residues: CASSFDSYGYTF. CDR3 DNA sequence: TGTGCCAGCAGCTTTGACAGCTATGGCTACACCTTC. The chain couples TRBV7-9 to TRBJ1-2; maybe TRBD1 (5 bases). CDR3 size: 12 residues. The V end lost 3 bases, the J end lost 4 bases, and 6 bases lay between the germline ends. CDR1 SEHNR and CDR2 FQNEAQ come from the germline V gene (reference sequence).

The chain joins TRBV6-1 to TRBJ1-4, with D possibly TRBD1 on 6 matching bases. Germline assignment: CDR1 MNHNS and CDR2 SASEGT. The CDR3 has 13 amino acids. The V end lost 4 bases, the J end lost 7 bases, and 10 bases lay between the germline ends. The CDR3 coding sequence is TGTGCCAGCAGTGCATTAGGGGGTGAAAAACTGTTTTTT. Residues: CASSALGGEKLFF.

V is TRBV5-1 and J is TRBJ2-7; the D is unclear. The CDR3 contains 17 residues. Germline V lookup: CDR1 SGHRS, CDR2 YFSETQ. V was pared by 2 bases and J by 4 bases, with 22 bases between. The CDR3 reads CASSFSPGDRRAYEQYF. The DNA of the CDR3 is TGCGCCAGCAGCTTTTCGCCTGGCGACCGTAGAGCATACGAGCAGTACTTC.

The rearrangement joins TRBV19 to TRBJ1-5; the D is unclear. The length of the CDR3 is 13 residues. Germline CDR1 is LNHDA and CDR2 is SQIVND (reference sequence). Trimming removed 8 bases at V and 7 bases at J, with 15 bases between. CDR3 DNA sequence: TGTGCCAGTGCTGCGGGCAGAGAACAGCCCCAGCATTTT. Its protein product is CASAAGREQPQHF.

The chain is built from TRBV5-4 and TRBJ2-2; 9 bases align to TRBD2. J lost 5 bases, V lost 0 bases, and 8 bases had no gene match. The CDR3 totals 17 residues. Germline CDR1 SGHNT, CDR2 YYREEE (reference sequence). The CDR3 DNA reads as TGTGCCAGCAGCTTGGGCGGTAGCGGGAGCCGTACCGGGGAGCTGTTTTTT. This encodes CASSLGGSGSRTGELFF.

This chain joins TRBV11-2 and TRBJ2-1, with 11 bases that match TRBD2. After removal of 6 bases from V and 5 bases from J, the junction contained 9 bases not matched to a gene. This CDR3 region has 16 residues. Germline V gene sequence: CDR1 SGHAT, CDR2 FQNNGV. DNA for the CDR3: TGTGCCAGCAGTTATAGACTAGCGGGGATAAACAATGAGCAGTTCTTC. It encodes CASSYRLAGINNEQFF.

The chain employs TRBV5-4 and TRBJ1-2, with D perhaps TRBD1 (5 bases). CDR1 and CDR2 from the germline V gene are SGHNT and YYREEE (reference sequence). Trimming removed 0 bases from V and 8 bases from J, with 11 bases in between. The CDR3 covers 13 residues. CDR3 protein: CASSLGQGGGYTF. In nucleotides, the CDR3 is TGTGCCAGCAGCTTGGGGCAGGGAGGAGGCTACACCTTC.

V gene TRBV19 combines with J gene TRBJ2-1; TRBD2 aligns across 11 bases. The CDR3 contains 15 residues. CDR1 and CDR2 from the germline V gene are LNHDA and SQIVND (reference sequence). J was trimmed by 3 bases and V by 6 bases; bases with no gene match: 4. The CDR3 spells CASRTSGVLYNEQFF. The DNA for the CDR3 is TGTGCCAGTAGGACTAGCGGGGTCCTCTACAATGAGCAGTTCTTC.

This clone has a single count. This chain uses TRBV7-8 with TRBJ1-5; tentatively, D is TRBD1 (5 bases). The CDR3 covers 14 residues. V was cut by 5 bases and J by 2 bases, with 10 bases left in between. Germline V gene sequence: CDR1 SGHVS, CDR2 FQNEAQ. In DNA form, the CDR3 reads TGTGCCAGCAGCCCCACGGGGGGCAATCAGCCCCAGCATTTT. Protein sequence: CASSPTGGNQPQHF. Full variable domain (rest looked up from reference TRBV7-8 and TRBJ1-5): GAGVSQSPRYKVAKRGQDVALRCDPISGHVSLFWYQQALGQGPEFLTYFQNEAQLDKSGLPSDRFFAERPEGSVSTLKIQRTQQEDSAVYLCASSPTGGNQPQHFGDGTRLSIL.

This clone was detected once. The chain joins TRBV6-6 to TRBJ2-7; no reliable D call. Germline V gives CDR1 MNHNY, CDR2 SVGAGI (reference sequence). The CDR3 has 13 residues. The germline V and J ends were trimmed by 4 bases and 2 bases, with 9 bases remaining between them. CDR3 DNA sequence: TGTGCCAGCAGTTTAGTAGGCGCCTACGAGCAGTACTTC. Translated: CASSLVGAYEQYF.

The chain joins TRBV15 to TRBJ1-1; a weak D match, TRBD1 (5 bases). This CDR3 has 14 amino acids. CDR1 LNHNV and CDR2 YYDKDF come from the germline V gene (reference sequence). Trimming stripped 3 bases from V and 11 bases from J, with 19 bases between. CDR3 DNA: TGTGCCACCAGCAGGTCTCGGGGGGACCACGACGCTTTCTTT. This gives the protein CATSRSRGDHDAFF.

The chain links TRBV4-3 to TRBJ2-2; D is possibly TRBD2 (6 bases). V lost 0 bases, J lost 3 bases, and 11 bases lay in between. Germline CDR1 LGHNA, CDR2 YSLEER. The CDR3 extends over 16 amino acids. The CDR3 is CASSQDTGVYTGELFF. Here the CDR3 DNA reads TGCGCCAGCAGCCAAGATACGGGAGTGTACACCGGGGAGCTGTTTTTT.

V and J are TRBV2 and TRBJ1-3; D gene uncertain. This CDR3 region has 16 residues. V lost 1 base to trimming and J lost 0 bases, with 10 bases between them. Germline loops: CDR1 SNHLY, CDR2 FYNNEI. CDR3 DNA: TGTGCCAGCAGTGAAGGTCCGGGAGACTCTGGAAACACCATATATTTT. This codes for CASSEGPGDSGNTIYF.

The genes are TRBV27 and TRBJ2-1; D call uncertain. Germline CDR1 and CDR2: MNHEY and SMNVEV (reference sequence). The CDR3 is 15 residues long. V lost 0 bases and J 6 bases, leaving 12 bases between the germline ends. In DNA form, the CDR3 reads TGTGCCAGCAGTTTATCGAGTAGCTTGGGCAATGAGCAGTTCTTC. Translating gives CASSLSSSLGNEQFF.

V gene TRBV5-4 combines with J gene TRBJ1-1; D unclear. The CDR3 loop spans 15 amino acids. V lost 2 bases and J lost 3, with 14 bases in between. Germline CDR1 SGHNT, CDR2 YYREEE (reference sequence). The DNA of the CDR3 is TGTGCCAGCAGCTTAAAAGGTGACGGGTACACTGAAGCTTTCTTT. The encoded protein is CASSLKGDGYTEAFF.

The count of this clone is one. The CDR3 DNA sequence: TGTGCCAGCAGCCACGGGACAGGGAATGGCTACACCTTC. Its protein is CASSHGTGNGYTF. This sequence joins TRBV5-4 and TRBJ1-2, with 9 nucleotides matching TRBD1. Germline CDR1 is SGHNT and CDR2 is YYREEE (reference sequence). The CDR3 contains 13 residues. V was clipped by 4 bases and J by 6 bases; unmatched bases: 4.

The CDR3 DNA is TGTGCCAGCAGTTCGACTAGCGGGAATTACAATGAGCAGTTCTTC. This translates into CASSSTSGNYNEQFF. The V call is TRBV7-2, the J call TRBJ2-1, with TRBD2 matching over 11 bases. Germline V CDR1 and CDR2: SGHTA, FQGNSA. This CDR3 region has 15 residues. V was clipped by 6 bases and J by 4 bases; unmatched bases: 5.

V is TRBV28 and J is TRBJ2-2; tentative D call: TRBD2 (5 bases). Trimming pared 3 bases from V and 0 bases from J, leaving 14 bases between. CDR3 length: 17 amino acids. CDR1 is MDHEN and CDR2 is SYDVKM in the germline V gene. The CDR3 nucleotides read TGTGCCAGCAGTTTTTCCGGAGCGGTCGCGAACACCGGGGAGCTGTTTTTT. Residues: CASSFSGAVANTGELFF. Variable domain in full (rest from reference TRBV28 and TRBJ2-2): DVKVTQSSRYLVKRTGEKVFLECVQDMDHENMFWYRQDPGLGLRLIYFSYDVKMKEKGDIPEGYSVSREKKERFSLILESASTNQTSMYLCASSFSGAVANTGELFFGEGSRLTVL.

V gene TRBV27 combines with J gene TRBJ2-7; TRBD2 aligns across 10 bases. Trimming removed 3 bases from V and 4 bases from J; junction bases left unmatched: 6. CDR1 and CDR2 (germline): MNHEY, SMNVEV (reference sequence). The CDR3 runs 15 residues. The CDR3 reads CASSLKREGSYEQYF. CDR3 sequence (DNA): TGTGCCAGCAGTTTGAAGCGGGAGGGCAGTTACGAGCAGTACTTC.